This paragraph covers one TCR beta chain sequence. Its binding antigen is unknown. It has no much larger one-base neighbor in the sample; base qualities were not kept. This sample was taken from a study of blood T cell repertoires in COVID-19 (dated by TCRdb to between 2020 and 2021). Some background on the complete study: Collaborator samples came from the United States, Italy and Spain and covered acute and convalescent phases of COVID-19. The prospective study material was composed of cDNA or gDNA derived from T cells, B-cell-depleted T cells, or PBMCs. The dataset comprised deeply sampled blood TCRbeta repertoires from subjects exposed to, actively infected with, or recovered from COVID-19. A freely available public database, intended as a resource for researchers studying the immune response to SARS-CoV-2, is where the repertoires were released. The samples were drawn from the first 160 participants of the ongoing ImmuneRACE study and from roughly 1,300 subjects provided by 6 global collaborators. Nearly every sample came with metadata listing a de-identified subject ID, COVID-19 status, age in years and sex. Where HLA class I and class II types were available, the types were taken from metadata supplied by the sample provider, not from assay-based typing.

Each collaborating institution followed its own protocols to collect whole blood in K2EDTA tubes. For TCRbeta analysis, collaborator samples were shipped as frozen whole blood, as isolated PBMCs, or as DNA extracted from either sample type. The study at large found these results: How much clinical and demographic metadata was included differed by source and by participant, and the metadata was provided uncurated.

Compared with germline, V lacks 2 bases and J lacks 5 bases; bases without a gene match: 7. From its cysteine to its phenylalanine, the CDR3 spans 16 amino acids. Only the CDR3 DNA stays, 48 bases, in frame from base 1. Looking up the germline V gene yields CDR1 SGHAT and CDR2 FQNNGV. The immunoSEQ Assay, a bias-controlled multiplex PCR, was used to amplify TCRbeta CDR3 regions from genomic DNA. As for the original processing: The number of nucleated cells in each sample was estimated from the amplification of reference gene primers within the assay. To quantify the absolute abundance of each unique TCRbeta CDR3 rearrangement, sequence reads were collapsed and filtered. For each sample, productive Simpson clonality was calculated as the square root of Simpson's diversity index over productive rearrangements. In TCRdb, the immuneACCESS table is reduced to in-frame sequences with V and J assigned. These tables do not hold every clone; where another copy was compared, an unresolved V gene accounts for under half, and the others remain unexplained. The V and J calls and the clone size are those of that table, but D and trimming were determined from the DNA. The sample contains hundreds of thousands of clones, approximately 85% of them found a single time. Of the sample, approximately 5.1% is held by the ten largest clones.

Source material: peripheral blood. This clonotype was obtained from a man aged 50 to 59 with active or convalescent COVID-19. The rearrangement combines TRBV11-2 with TRBJ2-5; 11 nucleotides in the junction match TRBD2. The CDR3 reads as follows: CASSLLAGGPGETQYF. In nucleotides, the sequence is TGTGCCAGCAGCTTATTAGCGGGAGGGCCAGGCGAGACCCAGTACTTC.